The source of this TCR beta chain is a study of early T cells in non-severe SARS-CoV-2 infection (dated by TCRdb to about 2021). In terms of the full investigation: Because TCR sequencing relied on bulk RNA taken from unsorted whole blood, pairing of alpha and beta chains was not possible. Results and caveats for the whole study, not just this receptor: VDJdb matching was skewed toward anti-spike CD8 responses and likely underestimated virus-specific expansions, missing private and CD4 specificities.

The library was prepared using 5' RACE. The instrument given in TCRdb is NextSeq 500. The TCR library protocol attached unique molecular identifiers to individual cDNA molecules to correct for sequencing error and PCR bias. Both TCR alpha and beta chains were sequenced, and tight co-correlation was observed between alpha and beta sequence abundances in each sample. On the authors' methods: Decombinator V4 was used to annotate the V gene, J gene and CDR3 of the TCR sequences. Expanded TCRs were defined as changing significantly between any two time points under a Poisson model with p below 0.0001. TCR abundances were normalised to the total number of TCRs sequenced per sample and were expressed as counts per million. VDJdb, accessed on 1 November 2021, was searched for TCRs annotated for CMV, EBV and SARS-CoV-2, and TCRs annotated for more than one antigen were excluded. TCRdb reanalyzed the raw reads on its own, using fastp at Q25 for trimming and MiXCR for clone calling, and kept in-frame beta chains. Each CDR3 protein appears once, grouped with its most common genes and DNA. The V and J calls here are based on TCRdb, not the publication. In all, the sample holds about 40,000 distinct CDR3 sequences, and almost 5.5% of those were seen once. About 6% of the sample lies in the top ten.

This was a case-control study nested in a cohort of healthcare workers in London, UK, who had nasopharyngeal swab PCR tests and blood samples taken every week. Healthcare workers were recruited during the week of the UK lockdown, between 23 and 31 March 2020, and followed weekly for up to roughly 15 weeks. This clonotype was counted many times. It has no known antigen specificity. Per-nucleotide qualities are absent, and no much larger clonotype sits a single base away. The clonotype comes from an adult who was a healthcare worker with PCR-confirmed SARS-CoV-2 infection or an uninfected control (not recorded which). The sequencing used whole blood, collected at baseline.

The CDR3 here reads CASSLNFNSPLHF. At the DNA level, the sequence is TGTGCCAGCAGTTTGAACTTTAATTCACCCCTCCACTTT. The V and J segments used are TRBV27 and TRBJ1-6; confidence is insufficient to name the D gene. Taken from cysteine to phenylalanine, the CDR3 has 13 residues. The only DNA kept is the CDR3, 39 bases in frame from the first base. Based on the germline V gene (reference sequence), the CDR1 and CDR2 sequences are MNHEY and SMNVEV. V and J lose 3 bases and 6 bases, and a span of 6 bases separates them.